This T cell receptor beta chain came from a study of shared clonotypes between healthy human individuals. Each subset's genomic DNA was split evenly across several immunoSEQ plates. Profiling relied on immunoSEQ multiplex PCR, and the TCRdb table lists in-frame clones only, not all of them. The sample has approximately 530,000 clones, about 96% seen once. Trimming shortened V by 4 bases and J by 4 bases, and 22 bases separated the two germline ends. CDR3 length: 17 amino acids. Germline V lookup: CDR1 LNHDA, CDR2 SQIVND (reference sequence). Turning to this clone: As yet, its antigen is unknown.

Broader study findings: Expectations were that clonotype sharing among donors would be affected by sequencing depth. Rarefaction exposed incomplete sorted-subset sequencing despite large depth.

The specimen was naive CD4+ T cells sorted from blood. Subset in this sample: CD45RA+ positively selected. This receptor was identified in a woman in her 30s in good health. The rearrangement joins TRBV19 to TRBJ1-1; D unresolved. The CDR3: CASSKVGTGIGITEAFF. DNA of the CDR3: TGTGCCAGTAGTAAGGTTGGTACGGGGATCGGGATCACTGAAGCTTTCTTT.